This TCR beta chain was recovered during a study of blood T cell repertoires in COVID-19. Study background: The cDNA or gDNA used as material had been derived from T cells, B-cell-depleted T cells, or PBMCs.

Profiling relied on immunoSEQ multiplex PCR, and the TCRdb table lists in-frame clones only, not all of them. The sample contains 200,000 to 300,000 clones, about 89% of which appear only once. The germline CDR1 and CDR2 sequences are PRHDT and FYEKMQ (reference sequence). The CDR3 has 11 residues. The V end lost 4 bases, the J end lost 5 bases, and 5 bases lay between the germline ends. The origin of this receptor is a woman between 50 and 59 years old with acute or convalescent COVID-19. The chain recombines TRBV13 with TRBJ2-5; the D is unclear. Material: peripheral blood. DNA of the CDR3: TGTGCCAGCAGCTCCAGTGAGACCCAGTACTTC. Protein product: CASSSSETQYF.